This TCR beta chain was captured by sequencing in a study of blood T cells in healthy people across ages. This CDR3 has 16 residues. With V trimmed by 0 bases and J by 11 bases, 15 bases remained unmatched. To note about this clonotype: Its antigen is not identified.

Combining a sample-barcoded 5' primer with a J-beta primer mix, a second PCR ran for about 6 to 12 cycles. Via MiXCR, TCRdb re-called the 5' RACE reads, giving one row per CDR3 protein. Altogether roughly 700,000 distinct CDR3 sequences are present, approximately 50% being singletons, with the ten largest covering roughly a third. Overall study findings and caveats: Older individuals had lower TCR beta diversity per million T cells (the decline was roughly linear).

Sequencing was performed on blood. The clonotype originates from a woman aged 55-70 years in good health. The chain recombines TRBV12-3 or TRBV12-4 with TRBJ2-5, with 7 bases fitting TRBD2. Written as DNA, the CDR3 is TGTGCCAGCAGTTTAGCGCTGGGGGGGAGCCGGAATGAGCAGTACTTC. Protein: CASSLALGGSRNEQYF.